This paragraph covers one T cell receptor (beta chain) sequence. The data were obtained in a study of blood T cell repertoires in COVID-19. Profiling relied on immunoSEQ multiplex PCR, and the TCRdb table lists in-frame clones only, not all of them. The profile covers some 60,000 clones, with roughly four fifths appearing a single time and about 10% taken by the ten largest. The specimen was peripheral blood. This receptor was obtained from a man aged 45-60 years with COVID-19, enrolled during active disease.

CDR3 nucleotides: TGTGCCAGCAGGACAGGGGAAGGAAAACTGTTTTTT. It is translated as CASRTGEGKLFF. The chain combines TRBV2 with TRBJ1-4, with TRBD1 identical over 8 bases. Germline CDR1 and CDR2: SNHLY and FYNNEI. Germline trimming cut 6 bases from V and 10 bases from J; bases unmatched to any gene: 4. The CDR3 consists of 12 residues.